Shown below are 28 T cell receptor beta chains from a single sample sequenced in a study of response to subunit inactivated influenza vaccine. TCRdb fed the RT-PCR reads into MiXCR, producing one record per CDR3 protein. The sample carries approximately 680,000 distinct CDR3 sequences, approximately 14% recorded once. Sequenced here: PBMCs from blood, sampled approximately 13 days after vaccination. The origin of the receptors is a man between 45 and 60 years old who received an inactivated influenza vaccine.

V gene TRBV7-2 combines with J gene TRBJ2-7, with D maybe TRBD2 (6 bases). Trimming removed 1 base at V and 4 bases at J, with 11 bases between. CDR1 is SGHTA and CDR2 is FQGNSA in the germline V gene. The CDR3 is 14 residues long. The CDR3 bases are TGTGCCAGCAGCTTAGTAGCGGCCCTTTACGAGCAGTACTTC. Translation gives CASSLVAALYEQYF.

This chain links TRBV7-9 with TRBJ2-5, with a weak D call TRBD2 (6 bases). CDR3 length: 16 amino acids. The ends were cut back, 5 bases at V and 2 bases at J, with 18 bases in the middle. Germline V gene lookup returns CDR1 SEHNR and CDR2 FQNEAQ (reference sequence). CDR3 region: CASSQTVGGDQETQYF. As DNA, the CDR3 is TGTGCCAGCAGCCAAACGGTCGGGGGAGATCAAGAGACCCAGTACTTC.

CDR3 bases: TGTGCCAGCAGCTTAAGGCTAGCGGGGGGGAACGGGGAGCTGTTTTTT. It translates to CASSLRLAGGNGELFF. This chain joins TRBV7-2 and TRBJ2-2; 12 bases match TRBD2. This CDR3 contains 16 residues. V lost 2 bases to trimming and J lost 7 bases; unmatched junction nucleotides: 5. From germline, CDR1 is SGHTA and CDR2 FQGNSA.

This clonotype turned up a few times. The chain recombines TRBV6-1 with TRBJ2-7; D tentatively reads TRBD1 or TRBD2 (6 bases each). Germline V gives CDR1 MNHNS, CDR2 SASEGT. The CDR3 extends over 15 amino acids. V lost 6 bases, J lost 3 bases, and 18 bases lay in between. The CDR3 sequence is CASSPGGGRVYEQYF. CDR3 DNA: TGTGCCAGCAGCCCTGGAGGGGGACGGGTCTACGAGCAGTACTTC.

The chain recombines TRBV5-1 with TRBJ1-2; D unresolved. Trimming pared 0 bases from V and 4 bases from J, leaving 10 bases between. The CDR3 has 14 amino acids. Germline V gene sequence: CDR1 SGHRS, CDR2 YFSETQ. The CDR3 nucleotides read TGCGCCAGCAGCTTGGCCACGAATTCCTATGGCTACACCTTC. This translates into CASSLATNSYGYTF.

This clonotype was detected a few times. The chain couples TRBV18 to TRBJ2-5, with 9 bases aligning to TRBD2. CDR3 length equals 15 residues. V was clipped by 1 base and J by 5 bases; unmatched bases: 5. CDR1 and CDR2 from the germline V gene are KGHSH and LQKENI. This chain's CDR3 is CASSPRTAGGETQYF. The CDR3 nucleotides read TGTGCCAGCTCACCACGTACAGCGGGGGGTGAGACCCAGTACTTC.

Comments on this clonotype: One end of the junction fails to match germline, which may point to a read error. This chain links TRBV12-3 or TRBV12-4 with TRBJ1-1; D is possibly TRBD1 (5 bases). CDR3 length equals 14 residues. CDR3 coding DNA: TGTGCCAGCAGATTAGACCAGGGTGGAACTGAAGCTTTCTTT. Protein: CASRLDQGGTEAFF.

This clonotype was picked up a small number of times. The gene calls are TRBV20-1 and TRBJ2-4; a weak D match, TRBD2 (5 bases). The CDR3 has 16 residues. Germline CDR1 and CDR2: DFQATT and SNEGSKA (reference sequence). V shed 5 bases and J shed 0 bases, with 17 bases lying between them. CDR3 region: CSAPSGGALAKNIQYF. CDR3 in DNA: TGCAGTGCTCCGAGCGGAGGAGCTTTAGCCAAAAACATTCAGTACTTC.

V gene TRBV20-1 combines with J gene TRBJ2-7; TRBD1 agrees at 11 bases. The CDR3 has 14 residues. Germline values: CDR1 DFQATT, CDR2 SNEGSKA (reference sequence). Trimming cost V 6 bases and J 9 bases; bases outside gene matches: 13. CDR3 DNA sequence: TGCAGTGCCCACGGGGGGGACAGGGGGAACGGGCAGTACTTC. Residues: CSAHGGDRGNGQYF.

CDR3 protein: CASSQVVDSKRLGTDTQYF. The CDR3 DNA follows: TGCGCCAGCAGCCAAGTTGTGGACAGTAAGAGACTAGGAACAGATACGCAGTATTTT. The genes are TRBV4-3 and TRBJ2-3; D could derive from TRBD1 or TRBD2 (6 bases each). The CDR3 length is 19 residues. Germline assignment: CDR1 LGHNA and CDR2 YSLEER. V was clipped by 1 base and J by 3 bases, with 23 bases between them.

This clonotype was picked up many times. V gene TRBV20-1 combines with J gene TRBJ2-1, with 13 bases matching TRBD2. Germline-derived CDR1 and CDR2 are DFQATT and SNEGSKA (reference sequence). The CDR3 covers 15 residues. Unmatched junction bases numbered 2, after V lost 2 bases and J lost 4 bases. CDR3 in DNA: TGCAGTGCTAGATTGGGACTAGCGGGGTACAATGAGCAGTTCTTC. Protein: CSARLGLAGYNEQFF.

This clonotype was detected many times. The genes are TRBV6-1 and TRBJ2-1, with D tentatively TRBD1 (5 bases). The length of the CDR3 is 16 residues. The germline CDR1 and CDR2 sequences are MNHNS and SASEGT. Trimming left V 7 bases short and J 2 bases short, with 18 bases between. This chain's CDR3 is CASTNGGARPYNEQFF. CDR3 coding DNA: TGTGCCAGCACCAACGGTGGGGCGCGACCCTACAATGAGCAGTTCTTC.

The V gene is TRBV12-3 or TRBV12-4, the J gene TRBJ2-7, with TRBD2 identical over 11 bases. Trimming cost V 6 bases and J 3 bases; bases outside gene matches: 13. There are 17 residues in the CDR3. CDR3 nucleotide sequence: TGTGCCAGCAGCTCAGTAGCGGGGGGGTCCCTTCGCTACGAGCAGTACTTC. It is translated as CASSSVAGGSLRYEQYF.

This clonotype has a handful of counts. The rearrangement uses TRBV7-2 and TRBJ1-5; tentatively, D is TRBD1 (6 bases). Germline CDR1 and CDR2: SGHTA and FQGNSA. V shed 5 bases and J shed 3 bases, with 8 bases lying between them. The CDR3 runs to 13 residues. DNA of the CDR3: TGTGCCAGCAGCACAGGGACCAATCAGCCCCAGCATTTT. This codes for CASSTGTNQPQHF.

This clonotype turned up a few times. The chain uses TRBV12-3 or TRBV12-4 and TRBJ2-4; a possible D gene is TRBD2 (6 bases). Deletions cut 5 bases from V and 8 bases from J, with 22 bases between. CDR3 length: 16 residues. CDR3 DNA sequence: TGTGCCAGCAGTCCCCCGAGGAGGGCCCCCTCGGACATTCAGTACTTC. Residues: CASSPPRRAPSDIQYF.

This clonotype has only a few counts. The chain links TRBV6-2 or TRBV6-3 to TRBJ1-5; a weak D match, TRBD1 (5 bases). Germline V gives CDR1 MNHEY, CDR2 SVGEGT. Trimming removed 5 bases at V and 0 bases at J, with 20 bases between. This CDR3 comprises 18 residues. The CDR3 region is CASSPRAGTANSNQPQHF. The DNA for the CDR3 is TGTGCCAGCAGTCCCCGAGCCGGGACGGCCAATAGCAATCAGCCCCAGCATTTT.

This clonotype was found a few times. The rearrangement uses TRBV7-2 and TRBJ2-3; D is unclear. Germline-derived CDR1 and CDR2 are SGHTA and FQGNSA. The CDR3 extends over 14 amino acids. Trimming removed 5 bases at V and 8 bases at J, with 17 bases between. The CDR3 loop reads CASSNSPESGTQYF. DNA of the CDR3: TGTGCCAGCAGCAACAGCCCGGAATCGGGTACGCAGTATTTT.

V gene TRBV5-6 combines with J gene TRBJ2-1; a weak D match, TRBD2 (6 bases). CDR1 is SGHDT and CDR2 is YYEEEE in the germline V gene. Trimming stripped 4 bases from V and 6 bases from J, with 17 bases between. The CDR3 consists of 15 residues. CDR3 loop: CASSPWGVPINEQFF. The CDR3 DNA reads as TGTGCCAGCAGCCCCTGGGGGGTCCCTATCAATGAGCAGTTCTTC.

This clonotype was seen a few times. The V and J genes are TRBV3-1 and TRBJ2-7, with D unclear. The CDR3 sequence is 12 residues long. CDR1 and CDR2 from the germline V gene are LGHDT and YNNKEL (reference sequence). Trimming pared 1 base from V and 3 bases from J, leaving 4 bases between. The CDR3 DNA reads TGTGCCAGCAGCCAAGCAGACTACGAGCAGTACTTC. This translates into CASSQADYEQYF.

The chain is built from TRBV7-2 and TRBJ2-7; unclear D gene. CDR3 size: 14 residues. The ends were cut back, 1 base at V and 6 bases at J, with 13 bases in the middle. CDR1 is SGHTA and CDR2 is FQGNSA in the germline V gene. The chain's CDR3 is CASSLGLQTSEQYF. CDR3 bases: TGTGCCAGCAGCTTAGGGCTCCAGACATCCGAGCAGTACTTC.

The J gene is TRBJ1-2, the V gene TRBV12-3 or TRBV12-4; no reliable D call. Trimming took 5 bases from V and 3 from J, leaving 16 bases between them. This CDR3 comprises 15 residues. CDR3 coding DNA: TGTGCCAGCAGTCCTTCCCTGAGGCTGGACTATGGCTACACCTTC. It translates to CASSPSLRLDYGYTF.

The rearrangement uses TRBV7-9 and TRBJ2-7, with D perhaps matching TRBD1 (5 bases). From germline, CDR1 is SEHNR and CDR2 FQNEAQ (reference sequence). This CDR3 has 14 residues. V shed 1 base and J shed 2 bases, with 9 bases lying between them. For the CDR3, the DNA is TGTGCCAGCAGCTTAGTCCAGGGCACCTACGAGCAGTACTTC. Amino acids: CASSLVQGTYEQYF.

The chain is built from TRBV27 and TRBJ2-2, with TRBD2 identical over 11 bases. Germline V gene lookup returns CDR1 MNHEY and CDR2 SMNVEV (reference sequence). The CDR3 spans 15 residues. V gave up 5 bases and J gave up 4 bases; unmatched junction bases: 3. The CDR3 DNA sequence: TGTGCCAGCAGTGAACTAGCGGGAGCCACCGGGGAGCTGTTTTTT. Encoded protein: CASSELAGATGELFF.

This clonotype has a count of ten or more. CDR3: CASSDQAGTGVQETQYF. For the CDR3, the DNA is TGTGCCAGCAGTGACCAAGCCGGGACAGGGGTACAAGAGACCCAGTACTTC. This rearrangement joins TRBV27 to TRBJ2-5, with 10 bases matching TRBD1. CDR3 length: 17 amino acids. Germline V lookup: CDR1 MNHEY, CDR2 SMNVEV (reference sequence). Unmatched junction bases numbered 11, after V lost 5 bases and J lost 2 bases.

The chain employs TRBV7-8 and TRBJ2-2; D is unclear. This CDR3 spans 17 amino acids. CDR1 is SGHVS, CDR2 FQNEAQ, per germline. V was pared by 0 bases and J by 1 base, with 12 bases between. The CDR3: CASSLALSGVNTGELFF. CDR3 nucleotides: TGTGCCAGCAGCTTAGCGCTAAGTGGAGTGAACACCGGGGAGCTGTTTTTT.

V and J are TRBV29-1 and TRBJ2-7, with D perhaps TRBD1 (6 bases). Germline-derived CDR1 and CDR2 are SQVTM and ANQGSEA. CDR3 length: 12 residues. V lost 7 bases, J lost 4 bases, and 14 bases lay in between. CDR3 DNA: TGCAGCGCAACAACAGGGTCGTACGAGCAGTACTTC. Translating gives CSATTGSYEQYF.

The DNA for the CDR3 is TGCGCCAGCAGCCAAGAGTTTGGGGTGGGGAACACTGAAGCTTTCTTT. Encoded protein: CASSQEFGVGNTEAFF. This chain connects TRBV4-3 to TRBJ1-1; D gene unclear. There are 16 residues in the CDR3. From germline, CDR1 is LGHNA and CDR2 YSLEER. V was clipped by 0 bases and J by 1 base, with 12 bases between them.

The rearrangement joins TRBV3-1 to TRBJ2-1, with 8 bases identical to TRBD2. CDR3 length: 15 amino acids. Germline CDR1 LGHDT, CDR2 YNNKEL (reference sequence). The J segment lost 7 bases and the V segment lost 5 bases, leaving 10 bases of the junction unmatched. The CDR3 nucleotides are TGTGCCAGCAGCACAAACACCTTAGCGGGAAATGAGCAGTTCTTC. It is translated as CASSTNTLAGNEQFF.